This T cell receptor beta chain was sequenced in a study of shared clonotypes between healthy human individuals. Study-level points and caveats: Read depth was anticipated to influence clonotype sharing among donors.

Concerning this clone itself: Its antigen is not known. Distinct nucleotide sequences in the sample also encode this CDR3.

Some clones are missing from TCRdb's copy, which holds only in-frame ones; the method was immunoSEQ multiplex PCR. The sample holds some 2.4 million clones, under 95% seen once. V lost 3 bases, J lost 0 bases, and 5 bases lay in between. From germline, CDR1 is SGHDN and CDR2 FVKESK. CDR3 length: 13 amino acids. Material: naive CD4+ T cells from PBMCs. Subset meaning: CD45RA+ positively selected. The sequence was collected from a man in his late teens or twenties in good health. Some clones in this sample may be carry-over from other donors' samples. The V call is TRBV14, the J call TRBJ1-1, with unresolved D. The CDR3 DNA reads TGTGCCAGCAGCCATGGACTGAACACTGAAGCTTTCTTT. This translates into CASSHGLNTEAFF.